The present TCR beta chain was sequenced within a study of breast tumors, draining lymph nodes, adjacent tissues (dated by TCRdb to the mid-2010s). Turning to the overall study: In breast cancer patients, the study compared the TCR beta repertoires of tumor, adjacent nontumor tissue and axillary lymph nodes. The study was designed to assess the relationships and possible T-cell exchange between tumor, surrounding tissue and draining lymph node repertoires in human breast cancer. The research as a whole found: Tumors showed preferential V and J gene usage, and their T-cell repertoire diversity fell below that of lymph nodes yet above that of nontumor tissue. The data were judged consistent with most tumor T cells deriving from the lymph node and then expanding within tumor tissue. The similarity between tumor and nontumor tissue repertoires was significantly greater in luminal-like breast cancer than in basal-like breast cancer. The conclusion that tumor T cells originate in lymph nodes was framed as consistent with a hypothesis rather than directly demonstrated.

TCRdb names Illumina HiSeq 2000 as the instrument used. TCR beta chain libraries were generated by multiplex PCR amplification. High-throughput sequencing was used to analyze the amplified TCR beta chain products. Through fastp at Q25 and MiXCR, TCRdb rebuilt clones from the public reads, retaining in-frame beta chains. Each record represents a unique CDR3 protein, reported with the most common genes and DNA among its rows. This sample comprises approximately 52,000 distinct CDR3 sequences, around 40% of them detected only once. The ten biggest clones cover about 10% of the sample. Turning to this clonotype: What antigen it recognizes has not been identified. No base quality information exists; no much larger clone differs at one position.

V gives up 4 bases and J gives up 13 bases, and the segment between their germline ends measures 16 bases. The CDR3, cysteine through phenylalanine, is 13 amino acids long. Only the CDR3 portion is preserved as DNA: 39 bases, with reading frame beginning at the first base. The rearrangement combines TRBV12-3 or TRBV12-4 with TRBJ1-4; confidence is insufficient to name the D gene. The clonotype originates from a female donor with breast cancer. Some clones in this sample may be carry-over from other donors' samples. The material sequenced was breast tumor tissue. The encoded CDR3 is CASSWQENEVLFF. The DNA sequence is TGTGCCAGCAGTTGGCAGGAGAATGAAGTACTGTTTTTT.